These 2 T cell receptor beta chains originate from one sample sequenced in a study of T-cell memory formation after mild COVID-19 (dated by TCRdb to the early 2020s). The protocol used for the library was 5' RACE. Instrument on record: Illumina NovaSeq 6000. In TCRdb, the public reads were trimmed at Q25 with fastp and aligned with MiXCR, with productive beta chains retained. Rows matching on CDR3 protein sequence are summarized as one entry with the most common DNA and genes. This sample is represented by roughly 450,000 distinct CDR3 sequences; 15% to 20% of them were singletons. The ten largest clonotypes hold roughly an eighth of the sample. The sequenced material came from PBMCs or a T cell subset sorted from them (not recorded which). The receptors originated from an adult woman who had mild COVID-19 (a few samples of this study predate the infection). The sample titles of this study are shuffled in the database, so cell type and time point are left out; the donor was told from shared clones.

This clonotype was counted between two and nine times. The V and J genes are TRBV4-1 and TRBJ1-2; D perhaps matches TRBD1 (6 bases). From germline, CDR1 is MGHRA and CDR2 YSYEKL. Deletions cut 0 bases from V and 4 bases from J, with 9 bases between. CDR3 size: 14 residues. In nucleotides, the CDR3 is TGCGCCAGCAGCCAAGATCAGGGGATCTATGGCTACACCTTC. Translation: CASSQDQGIYGYTF.

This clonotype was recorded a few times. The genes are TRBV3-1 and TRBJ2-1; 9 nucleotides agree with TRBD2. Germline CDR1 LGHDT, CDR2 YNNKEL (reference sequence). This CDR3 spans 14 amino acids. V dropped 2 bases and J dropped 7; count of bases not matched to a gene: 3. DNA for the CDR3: TGTGCCAGCAGCCAACTAGCGGGGTCGAATGAGCAGTTCTTC. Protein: CASSQLAGSNEQFF.